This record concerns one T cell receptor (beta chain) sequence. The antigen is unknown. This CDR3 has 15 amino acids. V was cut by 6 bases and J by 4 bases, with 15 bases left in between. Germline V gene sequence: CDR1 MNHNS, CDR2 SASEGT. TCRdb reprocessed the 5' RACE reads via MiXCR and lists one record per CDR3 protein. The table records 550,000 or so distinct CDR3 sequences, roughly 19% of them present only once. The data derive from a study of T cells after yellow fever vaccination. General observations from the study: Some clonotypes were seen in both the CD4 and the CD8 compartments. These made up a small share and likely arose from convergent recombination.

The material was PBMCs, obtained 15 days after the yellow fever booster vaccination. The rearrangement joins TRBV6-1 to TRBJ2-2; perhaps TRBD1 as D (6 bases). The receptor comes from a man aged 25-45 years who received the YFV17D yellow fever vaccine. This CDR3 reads CASRGGAIFTGELFF. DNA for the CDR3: TGTGCCAGCAGAGGGGGAGCTATCTTCACCGGGGAGCTGTTTTTT.